A selection of T cell receptor beta chains follows, all from one sample in a study of blood T cell repertoires in COVID-19. Produced via immunoSEQ multiplex PCR; TCRdb's table is partial and in-frame only. The table shows around 700,000 clones, with over 80% occurring only once. The specimen was peripheral blood. The receptor set was obtained from a woman between 18 and 29 years old with acute or convalescent COVID-19. Each CDR3 is given with its conserved first and last residue. Each record gives: J gene, V gene, D gene, clone size, CDR3 DNA, CDR3 protein. D genes are given only for firm matches. Size tells how often a clone was seen (once, few, many) or the class of an expanded clone, and some rows leave it out.

>TRBJ1-1|TRBV9|.|.
TGTGCCAGCAGCGTAGCTTCGGGGGGATACACTGAAGCTTTCTTT
CASSVASGGYTEAFF
>TRBJ2-3|TRBV4-1|.|once
TGCGCCAGCAGCCAAGATTCGCGGACTGCTACCCCTAGCACAGATACGCAGTATTTT
CASSQDSRTATPSTDTQYF
>TRBJ1-2|TRBV4-1|.|.
TGCGCCAGCAGCCAGGCCGGGTCCACCTATGGCTACACCTTC
CASSQAGSTYGYTF
>TRBJ1-6|TRBV6-4|TRBD1|.
TGTGCCAGCAGACGGAGGGGGTCGGGACAGGGGGGATCACCCCTCCACTTT
CASRRRGSGQGGSPLHF
>TRBJ1-6|TRBV19|TRBD1|.
TGTGCCAGTATTGACAGGGTGCGGAGTAATTCACCCCTCCACTTT
CASIDRVRSNSPLHF
>TRBJ2-1|TRBV19|.|.
TGTGCCAGTAGTATCCGGGGGAACTATGAGCAGTTCTTC
CASSIRGNYEQFF
>TRBJ1-5|TRBV19|.|.
TGTGCCAGTAGTACGCTTCCGTGGCAGGGTCGGTTGCATCAGCCCCAGCATTTT
CASSTLPWQGRLHQPQHF
>TRBJ1-6|TRBV2|TRBD1|.
TGTGCCAGCACTTTCTCGCCGGGACAGCAGAATTATAATTCACCCCTCCACTTT
CASTFSPGQQNYNSPLHF
>TRBJ1-1|TRBV7-2|TRBD1|.
TGTGCCAGCAAAAGGGCGGGACAGGCGAACACTGAAGCTTTCTTT
CASKRAGQANTEAFF
>TRBJ2-3|TRBV5-8|.|.
TGTGCCAGCAGCTTGCGGGATACGCAGTATTTT
CASSLRDTQYF
>TRBJ1-2|TRBV7-3|TRBD1|.
TGTGCCAGCAGCTTAACGGGACAGAACTATGGCTACACCTTC
CASSLTGQNYGYTF
>TRBJ1-2|TRBV19|.|.
TGTGCCAGTAGTATAATCGAGGACTATGGCTACACCTTC
CASSIIEDYGYTF
>TRBJ2-7|TRBV27|TRBD2|.
TGTGCCAGCAGTTGGGCTCTAGCGGGTCCCTACGAGCAGTACTTC
CASSWALAGPYEQYF
>TRBJ2-2|TRBV24-1|TRBD1|.
TGTGCCACCAGTGACCGTGACAGGGGTGGTACCGGGGAGCTGTTTTTT
CATSDRDRGGTGELFF
>TRBJ1-5|TRBV19|.|.
TGTGCCACCAAAACTGGATCCCACGCGGGCAATCAGCCCCAGCATTTT
CATKTGSHAGNQPQHF
>TRBJ1-1|TRBV5-5|TRBD1|once
TGTGCCAGCAGCTCTCCAGGGGGTGTCACTGAAGCTTTCTTT
CASSSPGGVTEAFF
>TRBJ1-1|TRBV7-9|TRBD1|.
TGTGCCAGCAGCACCCGGACAGGGGGCGGCACTGAAGCTTTCTTT
CASSTRTGGGTEAFF
>TRBJ2-2|TRBV4-2|.|.
TGTGCCAGCGGATACCCAGGCGGACACCGGACCGGGGAGCTGTTTTTT
CASGYPGGHRTGELFF
>TRBJ2-3|TRBV6-2/TRBV6-3|.|.
TGTGCCAGCCGCCCTTCAGTTAGCACAGATACGCAGTATTTT
CASRPSVSTDTQYF
>TRBJ1-4|TRBV29-1|.|once
TGCAGCGTTGGACGGGGGGGCGAAAAACTGTTTTTT
CSVGRGGEKLFF
>TRBJ1-2|TRBV9|TRBD1|.
TGTGCCAGCAGCGCTCGACAGGGAACCGCTGGCTACACCTTC
CASSARQGTAGYTF
>TRBJ2-7|TRBV7-2|TRBD1|.
TGTGCCAGCAGCAGATCCAGGGGGCGAAGACCCTACGAGCAGTACTTC
CASSRSRGRRPYEQYF
>TRBJ1-1|TRBV7-2|.|few
TGTGCCAGCAGCTTGCGCGCGGGGAACACTGAAGCTTTCTTT
CASSLRAGNTEAFF
>TRBJ2-7|TRBV27|.|.
TGTGCCAGCAGTTTACTTCCGTTACTCGGCTACGAGCAGTACTTC
CASSLLPLLGYEQYF
>TRBJ2-5|TRBV29-1|.|once
TGCAGCGGTACGGGGGATGGAGAGACCCAGTACTTC
CSGTGDGETQYF
>TRBJ2-7|TRBV4-3|.|.
TGCGCCAGCAGCCAGCTCAGGGGACGCGAGCAGTACTTC
CASSQLRGREQYF
>TRBJ2-1|TRBV4-3|TRBD2|.
TGCGCCAGCAGCCTTGGACTAGCGGAGTACAATGAGCAGTTCTTC
CASSLGLAEYNEQFF
>TRBJ1-3|TRBV28|.|.
TGTGCCAGCAGTTTATGGAACACAGGCAGGGGTAACACCATATATTTT
CASSLWNTGRGNTIYF
>TRBJ1-6|TRBV5-1|TRBD1|.
TGCGCCAGCAGCATCGCTTGGGACAGGGGGTCACCCCTCCACTTT
CASSIAWDRGSPLHF
>TRBJ2-3|TRBV11-3|.|once
TGTGCCAGCAGTTCACCGGGACACCTCACAGATACGCAGTATTTT
CASSSPGHLTDTQYF
>TRBJ1-2|TRBV5-4|TRBD1|.
TGTGCCAGCAGCTTCGGGACAGTTCGATATGGCTACACCTTC
CASSFGTVRYGYTF
>TRBJ2-1|TRBV24-1|TRBD1|.
TGTGCCACCAGTGATTTGAGGACAGGGCCCAAGCAGTTCTTC
CATSDLRTGPKQFF
>TRBJ1-2|TRBV15|TRBD1|.
TGTGCCACCAGCTTCTACCAGGACAGGGACCTTGACTATGGCTACACCTTC
CATSFYQDRDLDYGYTF
>TRBJ1-2|TRBV5-1|.|.
TGCGCCAGCAGCCCCATATCGACAAAGAACTATGGCTACACCTTC
CASSPISTKNYGYTF
>TRBJ1-1|TRBV25-1|.|few
TGTGCCAGCAGTGAACAGAGCCCGGGAGGGGACACTGAAGCTTTCTTT
CASSEQSPGGDTEAFF
>TRBJ2-1|TRBV6-2/TRBV6-3|.|.
TGTGCCAGCAGCCCCATGAGAGAGGGAAGCTCCTACAATGAGCAGTTCTTC
CASSPMREGSSYNEQFF